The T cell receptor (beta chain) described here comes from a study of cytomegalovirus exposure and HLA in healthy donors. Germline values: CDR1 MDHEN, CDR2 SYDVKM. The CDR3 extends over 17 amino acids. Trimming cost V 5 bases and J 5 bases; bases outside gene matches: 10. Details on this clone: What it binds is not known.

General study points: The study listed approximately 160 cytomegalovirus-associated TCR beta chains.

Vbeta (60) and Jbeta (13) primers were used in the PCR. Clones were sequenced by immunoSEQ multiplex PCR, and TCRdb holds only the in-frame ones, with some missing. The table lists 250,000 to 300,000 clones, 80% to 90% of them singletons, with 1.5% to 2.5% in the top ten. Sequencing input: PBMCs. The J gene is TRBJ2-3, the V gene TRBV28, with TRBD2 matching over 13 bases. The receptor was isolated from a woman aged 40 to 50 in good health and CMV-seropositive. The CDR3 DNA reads TGTGCCAGCAGTCGCTTCGGACTAGCGGGAGCAGGAGATACGCAGTATTTT. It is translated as CASSRFGLAGAGDTQYF. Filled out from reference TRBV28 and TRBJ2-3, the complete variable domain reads DVKVTQSSRYLVKRTGEKVFLECVQDMDHENMFWYRQDPGLGLRLIYFSYDVKMKEKGDIPEGYSVSREKKERFSLILESASTNQTSMYLCASSRFGLAGAGDTQYFGPGTRLTVL.